These 26 T cell receptor beta chains were sequenced from one sample in a study of shared clonotypes between healthy human individuals. The naive CD8 fraction comprised CD45RO-negative cells positively selected for CCR7 and excluded terminally differentiated effector memory CD45RA+ cells. Method: immunoSEQ multiplex PCR; TCRdb's copy keeps in-frame clones and lacks some. Of over 2,000,000 clones in the sample, 80% to 95% are singletons; the top ten hold roughly 1.7%. Sequenced sample: naive CD8+ T cells from PBMCs. These receptors were collected from a man aged 18 to 30 in good health. Some clones in this sample may be carry-over from other donors' samples.

The J gene is TRBJ2-1, the V gene TRBV7-6; unclear D gene. CDR1 and CDR2 from the germline V gene are SGHVS and FNYEAQ. This CDR3 is 14 amino acids long. V was pared by 1 base and J by 6 bases, with 10 bases between. The CDR3, as DNA: TGTGCCAGCAGCTTAGATTGGGTCGCCAATGAGCAGTTCTTC. This gives the protein CASSLDWVANEQFF.

This clone came up once. Relative to the germline gene, one junction end is altered; a read error may explain this. The rearrangement uses TRBV27 and TRBJ2-4; maybe TRBD1 (8 bases). There are 12 residues in the CDR3. Germline V gene sequence: CDR1 MNHEY, CDR2 SMNVEV (reference sequence). The CDR3 coding sequence is TGTGCCAGCAGTCTGGGGGGGGACAGGCTGCACTTC. Protein product: CASSLGGDRLHF.

J is TRBJ2-2 and V is TRBV27; D not resolved. Per germline, CDR1 MNHEY and CDR2 SMNVEV (reference sequence). The CDR3 is 14 residues long. V lost 1 base to trimming and J lost 8 bases, with 11 bases between them. The CDR3, as DNA: TGTGCCAGCAGTTTATTTCCCTTGGGGGGGGAGCTGTTTTTT. It encodes CASSLFPLGGELFF.

The chain carries TRBV4-2 and TRBJ2-7; D gene uncertain. Germline V gives CDR1 LGHNA, CDR2 YNFKEQ. Trimming pared 0 bases from V and 0 bases from J, leaving 12 bases between. There are 16 residues in the CDR3. The CDR3 DNA is TGTGCCAGCAGCCAAGACTCGGGCAGTAGCTCCTACGAGCAGTACTTC. Residues: CASSQDSGSSSYEQYF.

The chain combines TRBV27 with TRBJ2-7; possible D gene TRBD2, 6 bases. The CDR3 extends over 16 amino acids. V was cut by 6 bases and J by 1 base, with 19 bases left in between. Per germline, CDR1 MNHEY and CDR2 SMNVEV (reference sequence). The DNA of the CDR3 is TGTGCCAGCAGCGCTACCCGGGTCGGGGGATCCTACGAGCAGTACTTC. Translating gives CASSATRVGGSYEQYF.

The chain links TRBV7-9 to TRBJ1-2, with D tentatively TRBD1 (5 bases). V dropped 7 bases and J dropped 3 bases, with 15 bases sitting between them. The germline gives CDR1 SEHNR, CDR2 FQNEAQ (reference sequence). The CDR3 is made up of 14 amino acids. This chain's CDR3 is CASIYVEQDYGYTF. The CDR3 DNA follows: TGTGCCAGCATCTACGTAGAACAGGACTATGGCTACACCTTC.

The chain carries TRBV5-6 and TRBJ2-7; D may correspond to TRBD1 or TRBD2 (5 bases each). CDR3 length: 16 residues. Trimming pared 6 bases from V and 5 bases from J, leaving 24 bases between. The germline V gene has CDR1 SGHDT and CDR2 YYEEEE. The CDR3 DNA is TGTGCCAGCACCTCACTGTCGGGGCTAGGGGAAAACGAGCAGTACTTC. This encodes CASTSLSGLGENEQYF.

The CDR3 bases are TGCGCCAGCAGCCCGGGCATGAACAAGAGGTTGGCCGGGGAGCTGTTTTTT. Amino acids: CASSPGMNKRLAGELFF. The gene calls are TRBV5-1 and TRBJ2-2, with no clear D. The germline V and J ends were trimmed by 4 bases and 6 bases, with 22 bases remaining between them. Germline V gene lookup returns CDR1 SGHRS and CDR2 YFSETQ. The CDR3 covers 17 residues.

The chain recombines TRBV27 with TRBJ2-1; D is unresolved. The CDR3 has 15 amino acids. Germline V gene lookup returns CDR1 MNHEY and CDR2 SMNVEV (reference sequence). The germline V and J ends were trimmed by 4 bases and 0 bases, with 10 bases remaining between them. The CDR3 coding sequence is TGTGCCAGCAGTTATCGGTCGAGCTCCTACAATGAGCAGTTCTTC. Translating gives CASSYRSSSYNEQFF.

CDR3 in amino acids: CASSAVSSYEQYF. CDR3 DNA sequence: TGTGCCAGTAGCGCGGTTAGCTCCTACGAGCAGTACTTC. The chain carries TRBV19 and TRBJ2-7; D is uncertain. The germline V gene encodes CDR1 LNHDA and CDR2 SQIVND (reference sequence). V was clipped by 6 bases and J by 0 bases, with 9 bases between them. The CDR3 consists of 13 residues. The full variable domain, completed using reference TRBV19 and TRBJ2-7, is DGGITQSPKYLFRKEGQNVTLSCEQNLNHDAMYWYRQDPGQGLRLIYYSQIVNDFQKGDIAEGYSVSREKKESFPLTVTSAQKNPTAFYLCASSAVSSYEQYFGPGTRLTVT.

The gene calls are TRBV4-1 and TRBJ1-2; possible D gene TRBD1, 6 bases. Per germline, CDR1 MGHRA and CDR2 YSYEKL. Trimming took off 0 bases at V and 2 bases at J, with 13 bases between the two ends. The CDR3 is made up of 16 amino acids. CDR3 coding DNA: TGCGCCAGCAGCCAAGAGCAGGGGACCACCAACTATGGCTACACCTTC. Residues: CASSQEQGTTNYGYTF.

This chain joins TRBV14 and TRBJ1-4; weak D call: TRBD1 (5 bases). Per the germline V gene, CDR1 is SGHDN and CDR2 is FVKESK. There are 17 residues in the CDR3. With 0 bases removed from V and 6 bases from J, the gap between germline ends came to 17 bases. CDR3 sequence: CASSQDRALAGHEKLFF. The CDR3 DNA sequence: TGTGCCAGCAGCCAAGACAGGGCCCTGGCGGGCCATGAAAAACTGTTTTTT.

The V call is TRBV11-2, the J call TRBJ2-7; D is possibly TRBD1 (5 bases). CDR1 and CDR2 from the germline V gene are SGHAT and FQNNGV. The CDR3 totals 16 residues. V shed 5 bases and J shed 0 bases, with 17 bases lying between them. The CDR3 nucleotides are TGTGCCAGCAGCAAGGGGCTTTCACGGAGCTCCTACGAGCAGTACTTC. Translation gives CASSKGLSRSSYEQYF. Looking up the rest from reference TRBV11-2 and TRBJ2-7 gives the full variable domain: EAGVAQSPRYKIIEKRQSVAFWCNPISGHATLYWYQQILGQGPKLLIQFQNNGVVDDSQLPKDRFSAERLKGVDSTLKIQPAKLEDSAVYLCASSKGLSRSSYEQYFGPGTRLTVT.

This chain uses TRBV27 with TRBJ2-3; D unclear. Germline V lookup: CDR1 MNHEY, CDR2 SMNVEV (reference sequence). The CDR3 spans 15 residues. V was clipped by 3 bases and J by 2 bases, with 12 bases between them. The CDR3 region is CASSFGPEPTDTQYF. CDR3 DNA: TGTGCCAGCAGTTTTGGGCCAGAGCCCACAGATACGCAGTATTTT.

This clone was observed once. In the same sample, other DNA sequences code for this CDR3. V is TRBV28 and J is TRBJ2-7; D remains ambiguous. The CDR3 has 11 residues. Looked up from germline, CDR1 is MDHEN and CDR2 is SYDVKM. The ends were cut back, 5 bases at V and 6 bases at J, with 8 bases in the middle. The chain's CDR3 is CASSPGGEQYF. The CDR3 DNA reads as TGTGCCAGCAGTCCGGGTGGCGAGCAGTACTTC.

Only one count was recorded for this clone. The genes are TRBV29-1 and TRBJ2-5, with 14 positions matching TRBD2. The CDR3 runs to 17 residues. Germline-derived CDR1 and CDR2 are SQVTM and ANQGSEA. Unmatched junction bases numbered 12, after V lost 4 bases and J lost 5 bases. The CDR3 here is CSVGGTSGSSPGETQYF. The CDR3 DNA is TGCAGCGTTGGGGGGACTAGCGGGAGCAGCCCCGGGGAGACCCAGTACTTC.

The V gene is TRBV4-2, the J gene TRBJ2-7; 8 bases match TRBD1. The CDR3 spans 15 residues. The germline V gene encodes CDR1 LGHNA and CDR2 YNFKEQ. V dropped 6 bases and J dropped 0; count of bases not matched to a gene: 7. The CDR3: CASRPRTGSSYEQYF. CDR3 DNA sequence: TGTGCCAGCAGACCGCGGACAGGGAGCTCCTACGAGCAGTACTTC.

The chain recombines TRBV4-2 with TRBJ1-2; TRBD1 agrees at 10 bases. CDR1 is LGHNA and CDR2 is YNFKEQ in the germline V gene. V was clipped by 4 bases and J by 4 bases; unmatched bases: 18. This CDR3 contains 19 residues. CDR3 residues: CASSLLRRDRGLDAYGYTF. The CDR3 DNA follows: TGTGCCAGCAGCCTCCTGAGGAGGGACAGGGGCCTGGACGCCTATGGCTACACCTTC.

CDR3 residues: CASSQVGGIGNQPQHF. CDR3 DNA sequence: TGCGCCAGCAGCCAAGTAGGGGGGATTGGGAATCAGCCCCAGCATTTT. The J gene is TRBJ1-5, the V gene TRBV4-1, with D tentatively TRBD1 (6 bases). The CDR3 covers 16 residues. The V gene's germline CDR1 is MGHRA and CDR2 YSYEKL. Deletions cut 1 base from V and 4 bases from J, with 14 bases between.

This clone showed up just once. CDR3 protein: CASSEGGSREQYF. The CDR3 coding sequence is TGTGCCAGCAGCGAAGGGGGTTCTCGCGAGCAGTACTTC. The V and J genes are TRBV9 and TRBJ2-7; D perhaps matches TRBD1 (6 bases). V was cut by 3 bases and J by 6 bases, with 13 bases left in between. The germline V gene encodes CDR1 SGDLS and CDR2 YYNGEE. There are 13 residues in the CDR3.

The chain joins TRBV10-3 to TRBJ1-1, with D uncertain. The V end was cut by 8 bases, the J end by 1 base, with 5 bases between. CDR3 length: 11 amino acids. Germline values: CDR1 ENHRY, CDR2 SYGVKD. CDR3 nucleotide sequence: TGTGCCATCCTCACGAACACTGAAGCTTTCTTT. It codes for CAILTNTEAFF.

J is TRBJ1-1 and V is TRBV5-1, with 10 nucleotides matching TRBD1. The V gene end was trimmed by 2 bases and the J gene end by 5 bases; junction bases not matched to a gene: 12. The length of the CDR3 is 17 residues. Germline CDR1 SGHRS, CDR2 YFSETQ. CDR3 residues: CASSFRTGGVVETEAFF. CDR3 in DNA: TGCGCCAGCAGCTTTAGGACAGGGGGAGTGGTAGAGACTGAAGCTTTCTTT.

This rearrangement joins TRBV27 to TRBJ1-1, with 8 bases lining up with TRBD1. The CDR3 loop spans 15 amino acids. The V gene end was trimmed by 4 bases and the J gene end by 5 bases; junction bases not matched to a gene: 9. Germline V gives CDR1 MNHEY, CDR2 SMNVEV (reference sequence). In nucleotides, the CDR3 is TGTGCCAGCAGTTCGACCGGGACAGGCTTGACTGAAGCTTTCTTT. As protein: CASSSTGTGLTEAFF.

This rearrangement joins TRBV9 to TRBJ1-1; TRBD1 matches 8 bases. J gave up 3 bases and V 4 bases, and 5 bases lay outside the gene matches. Germline V gives CDR1 SGDLS, CDR2 YYNGEE. The CDR3 covers 14 residues. For the CDR3, the DNA is TGTGCCAGCAGCCTTACAGGGGGGGACACTGAAGCTTTCTTT. Translation: CASSLTGGDTEAFF.

The chain uses TRBV19 and TRBJ2-2; 9 bases are shared with TRBD1. In germline, CDR1 is LNHDA, CDR2 SQIVND (reference sequence). CDR3 length: 15 amino acids. The V and J ends lost 1 base and 7 bases, in that order; junction bases with no gene match: 4. The CDR3 coding sequence is TGTGCCAGTAGTATAGGGACAGGGGTGATCGGGGAGCTGTTTTTT. Its translation: CASSIGTGVIGELFF.

The rearrangement joins TRBV7-9 to TRBJ1-1; a possible D gene is TRBD1 (5 bases). Germline loops: CDR1 SEHNR, CDR2 FQNEAQ (reference sequence). V gave up 4 bases and J gave up 4 bases, with 10 bases separating them. The CDR3 spans 13 residues. The DNA for the CDR3 is TGTGCCAGCAGCTCATCAGGGCGCACTGAAGCTTTCTTT. Protein: CASSSSGRTEAFF. Full variable domain (rest looked up from reference TRBV7-9 and TRBJ1-1): DTGVSQNPRHKITKRGQNVTFRCDPISEHNRLYWYRQTLGQGPEFLTYFQNEAQLEKSRLLSDRFSAERPKGSFSTLEIQRTEQGDSAMYLCASSSSGRTEAFFGQGTRLTVV.